Below are 4 T cell receptor beta chains sequenced from a single sample in a study of T cell repertoires in cytomegalovirus infection (dated by TCRdb to 2018 to 2020). Sequencing relied on an Illumina HiSeq 1500. TCRdb reran the public reads through fastp at Q25 and MiXCR, keeping productive beta chains. Rows merge per CDR3 protein into single entries with the most common DNA and genes. In all, the sample holds fewer than 85,000 distinct CDR3 sequences, and 4% of those were seen once. Jointly, the top ten make up roughly 22% of the sample. The sequenced sample consisted of PBMCs. The source of these receptors is a human donor in good health (CMV status not recorded). Some clones in this sample may be carry-over from other donors' samples.

Ten or more counts support this clonotype. The V call is TRBV28, the J call TRBJ1-5; 10 nucleotides line up with TRBD1. The length of the CDR3 is 15 residues. Trimming took 5 bases from V and 4 from J; bases not matched to a gene: 5. The V gene's germline CDR1 is MDHEN and CDR2 SYDVKM. The CDR3 spells CASSPWTGGNQPQHF. In DNA form, the CDR3 reads TGTGCCAGCAGTCCCTGGACAGGGGGGAATCAGCCCCAGCATTTT.

This clonotype was detected many times. This rearrangement joins TRBV7-2 to TRBJ1-2; TRBD1 matches 10 bases. V lost 5 bases and J lost 3; bases outside the gene matches: 9. Germline V gene data show CDR1 as SGHTA and CDR2 as FQGNSA. The CDR3 covers 16 residues. For the CDR3, the DNA is TGTGCCAGCAGCAACCGGGACAGGGGACTCTACTATGGCTACACCTTC. The encoded protein is CASSNRDRGLYYGYTF.

The sample holds many counts of this clonotype. The CDR3: CASNSLTGLNSPLHF. Here the CDR3 DNA reads TGTGCCAGCAATTCCCTTACAGGGCTTAATTCACCCCTCCACTTT. The chain joins TRBV6-5 to TRBJ1-6, with a tentative D call TRBD1 (6 bases). The CDR3 contains 15 residues. Germline-derived CDR1 and CDR2 are MNHEY and SVGAGI. V lost 7 bases, J lost 6 bases, and 16 bases lay in between.

This clonotype has at least ten counts. The V and J genes are TRBV7-2 and TRBJ2-7, with 9 bases aligning to TRBD1. J was trimmed by 4 bases and V by 5 bases; bases with no gene match: 6. Looked up from germline, CDR1 is SGHTA and CDR2 is FQGNSA. The CDR3 consists of 14 residues. The CDR3 sequence is CASSKQGAGYEQYF. The CDR3 nucleotides are TGTGCCAGCAGCAAACAGGGGGCTGGATACGAGCAGTACTTC.